The count of the clone carrying this TCR beta chain is one. Its specificity is not known. The record originates from a study of cytomegalovirus exposure and HLA in healthy donors. Primers: 60 Vbeta forward and 13 Jbeta reverse. The protocol was immunoSEQ multiplex PCR, while the TCRdb copy is restricted to in-frame clones and leaves out a portion. The sample holds 150,000 to 200,000 clones; about nine tenths are singletons and the top ten take approximately 0.98%. Overall study results and limits: Most TCR sequences proved rare, with some public TCRs found in many donors. The authors later linked a missense DCLRE1C variant to TCR beta V- and J-gene trimming.

The clonotype was recovered from a boy aged 2 to 10 in good health and CMV-seronegative. Sequenced sample: PBMCs.

The CDR3 DNA sequence: TGTGCCAGCAGTGAATCTAGCAACACCGGGGAGCTGTTTTTT. It is translated as CASSESSNTGELFF. This chain links TRBV2 with TRBJ2-2; D perhaps matches TRBD2 (5 bases). Between the trimmed V and J ends, which lost 2 bases and 2 bases, there was a span of 6 bases. The CDR3 is 14 residues long. Germline V gives CDR1 SNHLY, CDR2 FYNNEI.